These 3 T cell receptor beta chains were all obtained from the same sample, sequenced in a study of cytomegalovirus exposure and HLA in healthy donors. The PCR was carried out with 60 Vbeta primers and 13 Jbeta primers. Profiling relied on immunoSEQ multiplex PCR, and the TCRdb table lists in-frame clones only, not all of them. The repertoire holds roughly 180,000 clones, with roughly 80% as singletons. The sequenced sample was PBMCs. These TCRs come from a woman between 18 and 30 years old in good health and CMV-seronegative.

This clone appeared a few times. The chain employs TRBV7-9 and TRBJ1-2, with D unresolved. The CDR3 is 16 amino acids. Germline values: CDR1 SEHNR, CDR2 FQNEAQ (reference sequence). V was trimmed by 5 bases and J by 4 bases, leaving 20 bases between them. The CDR3 nucleotides read TGTGCCAGCAGCGCAAGTTCGGCCGGAGCAATCTATGGCTACACCTTC. Translating gives CASSASSAGAIYGYTF.

This chain joins TRBV10-3 and TRBJ2-7; TRBD1 is a possible D gene (6 bases). Germline V lookup: CDR1 ENHRY, CDR2 SYGVKD. CDR3 length: 15 amino acids. V gave up 3 bases and J gave up 4 bases, with 16 bases separating them. The CDR3 DNA reads TGTGCCATCAGTGACTTGGACAGACCAAAATACGAGCAGTACTTC. Residues: CAISDLDRPKYEQYF.

This chain links TRBV5-1 with TRBJ2-1; D perhaps matches TRBD2 (6 bases). The CDR3 totals 15 residues. CDR1 SGHRS and CDR2 YFSETQ come from the germline V gene. V lost 5 bases and J lost 4, with 16 bases in between. CDR3 loop: CASRYGSERYNEQFF. As DNA, the CDR3 is TGCGCCAGCAGATACGGGAGTGAGAGGTACAATGAGCAGTTCTTC.